The present T cell receptor (beta chain) was sequenced within a study of cytomegalovirus exposure and HLA in healthy donors. Study outcomes and limitations: Subsequent analysis showed first-cohort TCR clusters tending to co-occur in approximately 120 validation repertoires. Per published reports, the classifier diagnosed cytomegalovirus status with high specificity and sensitivity. Rarity characterized most TCR sequences, yet some public TCRs appeared in many donors.

Using immunoSEQ multiplex PCR, the repertoire was profiled, and TCRdb retains in-frame clones only, with some absent. This table has roughly 70,000 clones, roughly 94% appearing once. The CDR3 totals 16 residues. Trimming at V came to 2 bases and at J to 2 bases, leaving 6 bases not matched to a gene. Germline-derived CDR1 and CDR2 are SGHVS and FNYEAQ. To note about this clone: The antigen is not known.

The chain recombines TRBV7-6 with TRBJ2-3, with 8 bases that match TRBD1. Source material: PBMCs. The receptor was isolated from a man aged 18 to 29 in good health and CMV-seropositive. DNA of the CDR3: TGTGCCAGCAGCTTATCCGGGACAGGCGTCACAGATACGCAGTATTTT. This sequence encodes CASSLSGTGVTDTQYF.